Following are 22 T cell receptor beta chains from one sample sequenced in a study of OX40 agonist ivuxolimab in advanced cancers. Clones were read by immunoSEQ multiplex PCR, and TCRdb kept only the in-frame ones, dropping some. The sample has roughly 65,000 clones, around 90% seen once; the top ten hold about 10%. The starting material was CD4+ or CD8+ T cells sorted from blood, obtained in a trial of the OX40 agonist ivuxolimab. These receptors came from an adult with an advanced solid tumor such as melanoma, head and neck, liver or kidney cancer.

V is TRBV11-3 and J is TRBJ1-1; 9 bases fit TRBD1. Germline V gives CDR1 SGHNT, CDR2 YENEEA. The CDR3 loop spans 16 amino acids. The V segment lost 5 bases and the J segment 5 bases; nucleotides outside the gene matches: 12. CDR3 sequence reads: CASSTGQGTIQTEAFF. For the CDR3, the DNA is TGTGCCAGCAGCACCGGACAGGGGACAATTCAAACTGAAGCTTTCTTT.

This chain connects TRBV25-1 to TRBJ1-1; no firm D call. CDR3 length: 15 residues. Per germline, CDR1 MGHDK and CDR2 SYGVNS. V lost 6 bases and J lost 0, with 14 bases in between. Here the CDR3 reads CASSTLGGLNTEAFF. The CDR3 region has the DNA TGTGCCAGCAGCACCCTTGGAGGTTTGAACACTGAAGCTTTCTTT.

The chain employs TRBV7-9 and TRBJ2-2; the D gene is possibly TRBD2 (6 bases). There are 17 residues in the CDR3. Germline lookup yields CDR1 SEHNR and CDR2 FQNEAQ (reference sequence). Between the trimmed V and J ends, which lost 1 base and 1 base, there was a span of 13 bases. The CDR3 bases are TGTGCCAGCAGCTTAGGATCGGGAGTGGGGAACACCGGGGAGCTGTTTTTT. This translates into CASSLGSGVGNTGELFF.

The rearrangement joins TRBV28 to TRBJ1-2; D not certain. V lost 7 bases and J 3 bases, leaving 9 bases between the germline ends. This CDR3 contains 12 residues. Germline lookup yields CDR1 MDHEN and CDR2 SYDVKM. This CDR3 is CASNTRYYGYTF. The CDR3 coding sequence is TGTGCCAGCAACACCCGATACTATGGCTACACCTTC.

This chain uses TRBV6-6 with TRBJ2-1; TRBD1 or TRBD2 may be the D gene (5 bases each). CDR1 is MNHNY and CDR2 is SVGAGI in the germline V gene (reference sequence). The V end was cut by 5 bases, the J end by 4 bases, with 9 bases between. This CDR3 region has 13 residues. Here the CDR3 DNA reads TGTGCCAGCAGTGGGGGATTTTACAATGAGCAGTTCTTC. Amino acid sequence: CASSGGFYNEQFF.

This clone was recorded a few times. This rearrangement joins TRBV5-1 to TRBJ2-2; the D is unclear. The germline V gene encodes CDR1 SGHRS and CDR2 YFSETQ. The V end was cut by 1 base, the J end by 6 bases, with 7 bases between. The CDR3 sequence is 13 residues long. The CDR3 coding sequence is TGCGCCAGCAGCTTGTTGCGTTCCGGGGAGCTGTTTTTT. This translates into CASSLLRSGELFF. Using reference TRBV5-1 and TRBJ2-2 for the parts outside the CDR3, the full variable domain is KAGVTQTPRYLIKTRGQQVTLSCSPISGHRSVSWYQQTPGQGLQFLFEYFSETQRNKGNFPGRFSGRQFSNSRSEMNVSTLELGDSALYLCASSLLRSGELFFGEGSRLTVL.

This rearrangement joins TRBV30 to TRBJ1-2; D unclear. The CDR3 covers 16 residues. Between the trimmed V and J ends, which lost 3 bases and 1 base, there was a span of 18 bases. The germline V gene encodes CDR1 GTSNPN and CDR2 SVGIG (reference sequence). The CDR3 protein is CAWSRGGSGYNYGYTF. CDR3 nucleotide sequence: TGTGCCTGGAGCCGGGGAGGGTCAGGCTATAACTATGGCTACACCTTC. Full variable domain (rest looked up from reference TRBV30 and TRBJ1-2): SQTIHQWPATLVQPVGSPLSLECTVEGTSNPNLYWYRQAAGRGLQLLFYSVGIGQISSEVPQNLSASRPQDRQFILSSKKLLLSDSGFYLCAWSRGGSGYNYGYTFGSGTRLTVV.

The chain recombines TRBV5-8 with TRBJ1-2; unclear D gene. Between the trimmed V and J ends, which lost 0 bases and 4 bases, there was a span of 4 bases. The CDR3 contains 12 residues. CDR1 SGHTS and CDR2 YDEGEE come from the germline V gene. The CDR3 reads CASSLGVYGYTF. CDR3 nucleotide sequence: TGTGCCAGCAGCTTGGGGGTCTATGGCTACACCTTC. Supplemented by reference TRBV5-8 and TRBJ1-2, the full variable domain reads EAGVTQSPTHLIKTRGQQATLRCSPISGHTSVYWYQQALGLGLQFLLWYDEGEERNRGNFPPRFSGRQFPNYSSELNVNALELEDSALYLCASSLGVYGYTFGSGTRLTVV.

The chain couples TRBV5-6 to TRBJ2-3; possibly TRBD1 or TRBD2 for D (5 bases each). Trimming cost V 2 bases and J 1 base, with 11 bases left between them. CDR3 size: 15 residues. Germline V lookup: CDR1 SGHDT, CDR2 YYEEEE. The DNA for the CDR3 is TGTGCCAGCAGCTTCAGAGGGACGGGCACAGATACGCAGTATTTT. Its protein is CASSFRGTGTDTQYF.

CDR3 protein: CASRETSGTGELFF. CDR3 DNA sequence: TGTGCCAGCAGGGAGACTAGCGGCACCGGGGAGCTGTTTTTT. The J gene is TRBJ2-2, the V gene TRBV7-3; TRBD2 matches at 9 bases. The CDR3 spans 14 residues. V dropped 6 bases and J dropped 4; count of bases not matched to a gene: 3. Germline CDR1 and CDR2: SGHTA and FQGTGA.

CDR3 residues: CASTPGGGYEQYF. The CDR3, as DNA: TGCGCCAGCACCCCGGGCGGGGGCTACGAGCAGTACTTC. V usage is TRBV5-1 and J usage is TRBJ2-5, with 7 bases that match TRBD2. Matching the DNA end better, TRBJ2-7 makes the J call doubtful. Germline CDR1 and CDR2: SGHRS and YFSETQ. This CDR3 has 13 residues.

A few counts support this clone. The rearrangement uses TRBV7-2 and TRBJ2-2, with TRBD1 matching 8 bases. The J segment lost 5 bases and the V segment lost 1 base, leaving 3 bases of the junction unmatched. The CDR3 sequence is 15 residues long. Germline values: CDR1 SGHTA, CDR2 FQGNSA. The CDR3: CASSLGQGTTGELFF. The CDR3 DNA is TGTGCCAGCAGCTTAGGACAGGGGACAACCGGGGAGCTGTTTTTT.

This clone was seen a single time. CDR3 in amino acids: CASRRDDTQYF. The CDR3 DNA reads TGTGCCAGCAGGCGGGATGATACGCAGTATTTT. The chain joins TRBV6-5 to TRBJ2-3; tentative D call: TRBD2 (6 bases). This CDR3 is built from 11 residues. CDR1 and CDR2 from the germline V gene are MNHEY and SVGAGI. Trimming removed 6 bases at V and 6 bases at J, with 7 bases between.

V usage is TRBV6-6 and J usage is TRBJ2-5; no reliable D call. Judging by the DNA end, TRBJ2-7 fits better; the J call may be wrong. The germline V gene encodes CDR1 MNHNY and CDR2 SVGAGI (reference sequence). The CDR3 length is 11 residues. CDR3 sequence: CASSFTYEQYF. CDR3 nucleotide sequence: TGTGCCAGCAGTTTTACCTACGAGCAGTACTTC.

The CDR3 DNA reads TGTGCCAGCAGCTTAGCCCGCGGGTTAGATACGCAGTATTTT. As protein: CASSLARGLDTQYF. The gene calls are TRBV7-6 and TRBJ2-3, with D perhaps matching TRBD2 (5 bases). In germline, CDR1 is SGHVS, CDR2 FNYEAQ. The CDR3 runs to 14 residues. V lost 0 bases and J lost 5, with 9 bases in between. The whole variable domain, remainder taken from reference TRBV7-6 and TRBJ2-3, is GAGVSQSPRYKVTKRGQDVALRCDPISGHVSLYWYRQALGQGPEFLTYFNYEAQQDKSGLPNDRFSAERPEGSISTLTIQRTEQRDSAMYRCASSLARGLDTQYFGPGTRLTVL.

This clone has only a few counts. This rearrangement joins TRBV7-2 to TRBJ2-1; 7 bases align to TRBD2. Germline values: CDR1 SGHTA, CDR2 FQGNSA. The CDR3 extends over 15 amino acids. J gave up 6 bases and V 5 bases, and 10 bases lay outside the gene matches. The CDR3 protein is CASSLRLLASNEQFF. The CDR3 DNA reads as TGTGCCAGCAGCCTCAGACTACTAGCGAGCAATGAGCAGTTCTTC.

V gene TRBV6-5 combines with J gene TRBJ2-7; D gene unclear. The CDR3 has 15 residues. Deletions cut 6 bases from V and 0 bases from J, with 15 bases between. Germline CDR1 and CDR2: MNHEY and SVGAGI. The CDR3 DNA sequence: TGTGCCAGCAGGACCCTTCAGGCGAGCTCCTACGAGCAGTACTTC. It encodes CASRTLQASSYEQYF.

This chain uses TRBV9 with TRBJ2-5; TRBD2 aligns across 7 bases. Germline trimming cut 6 bases from V and 1 base from J; bases unmatched to any gene: 6. Looked up from germline, CDR1 is SGDLS and CDR2 is YYNGEE. This CDR3 comprises 14 residues. The CDR3 region has the DNA TGTGCCAGCAACCCCGGGGGGACCCAAGAGACCCAGTACTTC. Encoded protein: CASNPGGTQETQYF. The full variable domain, in which reference TRBV9 and TRBJ2-5 provide the parts outside the CDR3, is DSGVTQTPKHLITATGQRVTLRCSPRSGDLSVYWYQQSLDQGLQFLIQYYNGEERAKGNILERFSAQQFPDLHSELNLSSLELGDSALYFCASNPGGTQETQYFGPGTRLLVL.

This chain joins TRBV28 and TRBJ1-6; no clear D. CDR1 is MDHEN and CDR2 is SYDVKM in the germline V gene. The CDR3 is 13 residues long. V lost 6 bases and J lost 7, with 10 bases in between. CDR3 sequence reads: CASRDEKNSPLHF. In DNA form, the CDR3 reads TGTGCCAGCAGAGATGAGAAGAATTCACCCCTCCACTTT.

The chain combines TRBV7-8 with TRBJ2-7; 11 positions match TRBD2. This CDR3 is built from 16 residues. V lost 6 bases and J lost 6; bases outside the gene matches: 13. The germline V gene has CDR1 SGHVS and CDR2 FQNEAQ. Here the CDR3 reads CASSSYSGRAGGEQYF. CDR3 DNA sequence: TGTGCCAGCAGTTCCTATAGCGGGAGGGCCGGCGGCGAGCAGTACTTC.

This chain links TRBV9 with TRBJ2-7, with D possibly matching TRBD1 (7 bases). Germline V lookup: CDR1 SGDLS, CDR2 YYNGEE. CDR3 length: 16 amino acids. V gave up 0 bases and J gave up 1 base, with 14 bases separating them. The CDR3 here is CASSVGGGDRSYEQYF. DNA of the CDR3: TGTGCCAGCAGCGTAGGAGGAGGGGACAGATCCTACGAGCAGTACTTC.

This rearrangement joins TRBV6-6 to TRBJ2-7; D gene ambiguous. The ends were cut back, 1 base at V and 0 bases at J, with 4 bases in the middle. Germline CDR1 MNHNY, CDR2 SVGAGI (reference sequence). The CDR3 is 13 residues long. CDR3 in DNA: TGTGCCAGCAGTTACTTCCGCTCCTACGAGCAGTACTTC. It specifies CASSYFRSYEQYF.